This entry lists 12 T cell receptor beta chains sequenced from one sample in a study of persistence of HIV-infected CD4 T cells. The libraries were made with immunoSEQ version 4 in survey mode. Profiled with immunoSEQ multiplex PCR; TCRdb holds only in-frame clones, not every one. The data contain over 35,000 clones, 89% of them singletons. No cognate antigen is known for these TCRs. Cells were stimulated nonspecifically with anti-CD3/anti-CD28 magnetic beads. CD4+ T cells upregulating both CD40 ligand and CD69 were sorted as responding cells. The sequenced sample was CD4+ T cells sorted from PBMCs after 18-hour stimulation, obtained from a patient who received antiretroviral therapy. Receptors were obtained from an adult man with HIV who was CMV-seropositive.

This rearrangement joins TRBV5-5 to TRBJ1-1; tentative D call: TRBD1 (5 bases). The CDR3 has 14 amino acids. The V gene's germline CDR1 is SGHKS and CDR2 YYEKEE (reference sequence). Trimming took off 4 bases at V and 2 bases at J, with 12 bases between the two ends. CDR3 protein: CASSTRETNTEAFF. As DNA, the CDR3 is TGTGCCAGCAGCACCAGGGAAACCAACACTGAAGCTTTCTTT.

A single count supports this clone. Written as DNA, the CDR3 is TGTGCCAGCAGTCAGGCCTTCTACGAGCAGTACTTC. It is translated as CASSQAFYEQYF. The chain carries TRBV28 and TRBJ2-7; D call uncertain. Germline V gives CDR1 MDHEN, CDR2 SYDVKM. This CDR3 spans 12 amino acids. Deletions cut 5 bases from V and 3 bases from J, with 8 bases between. The full variable domain, its missing parts supplied by reference TRBV28 and TRBJ2-7, is DVKVTQSSRYLVKRTGEKVFLECVQDMDHENMFWYRQDPGLGLRLIYFSYDVKMKEKGDIPEGYSVSREKKERFSLILESASTNQTSMYLCASSQAFYEQYFGPGTRLTVT.

As DNA, the CDR3 is TGTGCCAGCAGCTTACGTTCACAGAACACTGAAGCTTTCTTT. This encodes CASSLRSQNTEAFF. The rearrangement links TRBV7-6 to TRBJ1-1; unclear D gene. Trimming took 2 bases from V and 1 from J, leaving 8 bases between them. Germline assignment: CDR1 SGHVS and CDR2 FNYEAQ. This CDR3 has 14 residues. The full variable domain, its missing parts supplied by reference TRBV7-6 and TRBJ1-1, is GAGVSQSPRYKVTKRGQDVALRCDPISGHVSLYWYRQALGQGPEFLTYFNYEAQQDKSGLPNDRFSAERPEGSISTLTIQRTEQRDSAMYRCASSLRSQNTEAFFGQGTRLTVV.

This clone was recorded a few times. The rearrangement uses TRBV28 and TRBJ1-5; tentatively, D is TRBD1 (5 bases). The length of the CDR3 is 16 residues. Germline assignment: CDR1 MDHEN and CDR2 SYDVKM. V was clipped by 3 bases and J by 3 bases, with 15 bases between them. The chain's CDR3 is CASSFLAGVDNQPQHF. CDR3 sequence (DNA): TGTGCCAGCAGTTTTTTAGCGGGGGTCGACAATCAGCCCCAGCATTTT.

V gene TRBV9 combines with J gene TRBJ1-2; D is perhaps TRBD1 (5 bases). The CDR3 sequence is 15 residues long. Trimming left V 4 bases short and J 1 base short, with 14 bases between. Looked up from germline, CDR1 is SGDLS and CDR2 is YYNGEE. The CDR3 protein is CASSHPGRLNYGYTF. In DNA, the CDR3 is TGTGCCAGCAGCCACCCGGGACGGCTTAACTATGGCTACACCTTC.

This chain links TRBV19 with TRBJ1-1; D remains unclear. The CDR3 contains 15 residues. The V and J ends lost 6 bases and 3 bases respectively, with 17 bases between them. CDR1 is LNHDA and CDR2 is SQIVND in the germline V gene (reference sequence). CDR3 sequence reads: CASRWGGGRDTEAFF. Here the CDR3 DNA reads TGTGCCAGTAGATGGGGAGGCGGGCGCGACACTGAAGCTTTCTTT.

V gene TRBV27 combines with J gene TRBJ2-5, with no clear D. Germline loops: CDR1 MNHEY, CDR2 SMNVEV (reference sequence). This CDR3 contains 13 residues. Between the trimmed V and J ends, which lost 6 bases and 4 bases, there was a span of 12 bases. The CDR3 DNA reads as TGTGCCAGCAGGACGCAAGGCTCAGAGACCCAGTACTTC. Its translation: CASRTQGSETQYF.

J is TRBJ1-6 and V is TRBV5-8; D gene unclear. With 1 base removed from V and 10 bases from J, the gap between germline ends came to 9 bases. The CDR3 covers 13 residues. Germline CDR1 is SGHTS and CDR2 is YDEGEE. The CDR3 region is CASSLREQSPLHF. The DNA for the CDR3 is TGTGCCAGCAGCTTGAGGGAGCAATCACCCCTCCACTTT.

J is TRBJ1-2 and V is TRBV4-1; 7 bases map to TRBD1. The CDR3 spans 14 residues. With 4 bases clipped from V and 1 base from J, the junction kept 3 bases outside the gene matches. The germline gives CDR1 MGHRA, CDR2 YSYEKL. The CDR3 spells CASSLRQGNYGYTF. The DNA of the CDR3 is TGCGCCAGCAGCCTCCGACAGGGTAACTATGGCTACACCTTC.

The chain combines TRBV30 with TRBJ1-5; weak D call: TRBD1 (6 bases). In germline, CDR1 is GTSNPN, CDR2 SVGIG (reference sequence). The CDR3 consists of 13 residues. Trimming stripped 2 bases from V and 7 bases from J, with 12 bases between. This chain's CDR3 is CAWSIRGQQPQHF. Here the CDR3 DNA reads TGTGCCTGGAGTATCCGGGGGCAACAGCCCCAGCATTTT.

This chain uses TRBV25-1 with TRBJ1-1; D is possibly TRBD1 (5 bases). The CDR3 length is 15 residues. V was trimmed by 8 bases and J by 3 bases, leaving 19 bases between them. Germline assignment: CDR1 MGHDK and CDR2 SYGVNS. The CDR3 coding sequence is TGTGCCAGCTCACGCCCCGGGACTCTTGACACTGAAGCTTTCTTT. This codes for CASSRPGTLDTEAFF.

The chain couples TRBV29-1 to TRBJ2-6; the D gene could be TRBD1 or TRBD2 (5 bases each). The CDR3 spans 13 residues. Looked up from germline, CDR1 is SQVTM and CDR2 is ANQGSEA. V lost 5 bases to trimming and J lost 2 bases, with 7 bases between them. DNA for the CDR3: TGCAGCGTTCAGGGAGCTGGGGCCAACGTCCTGACTTTC. Translating gives CSVQGAGANVLTF.